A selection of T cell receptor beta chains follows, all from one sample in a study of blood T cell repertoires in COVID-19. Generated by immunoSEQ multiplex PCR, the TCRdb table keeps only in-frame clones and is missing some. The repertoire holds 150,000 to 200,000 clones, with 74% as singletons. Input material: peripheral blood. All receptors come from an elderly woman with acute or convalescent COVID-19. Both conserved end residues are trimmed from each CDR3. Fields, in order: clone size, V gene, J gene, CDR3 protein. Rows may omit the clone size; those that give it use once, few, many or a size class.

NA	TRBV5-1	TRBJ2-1	ASSFEPAPSGAYNEQF
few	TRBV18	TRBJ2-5	ASSYAEGLAGGPGETQY
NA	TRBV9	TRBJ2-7	ASSAGTSGNEQY
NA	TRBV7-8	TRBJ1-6	ASSSLTGSGSPLH
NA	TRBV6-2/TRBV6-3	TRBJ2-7	ASSSPPGTGPYEQY
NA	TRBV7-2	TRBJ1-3	ASSLDQTGNTIY
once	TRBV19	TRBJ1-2	ASSIGDSLNSIYGYT
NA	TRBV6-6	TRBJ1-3	ASADLLDSGNTIY
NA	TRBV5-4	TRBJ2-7	ASSPAGGGTGFYEQY
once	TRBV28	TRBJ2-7	ASSEQGIYEQY
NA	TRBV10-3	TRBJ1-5	ATRTSKGAQLEEPQH
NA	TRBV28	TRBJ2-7	ASSFPGQKLAYEQY
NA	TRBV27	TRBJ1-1	ASSGGNRHTEAF
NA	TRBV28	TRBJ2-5	ASRIETRLAGDQETQY
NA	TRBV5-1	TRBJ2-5	ASSLLAEETQY
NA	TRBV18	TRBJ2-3	ASSPPGLAGGTDTQY
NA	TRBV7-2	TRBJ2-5	ASSLMSGVSETQY
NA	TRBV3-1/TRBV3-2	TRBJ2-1	ASSQGDLAGILREQF
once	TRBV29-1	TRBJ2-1	SVEPQGNEQF
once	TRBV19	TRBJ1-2	ASSIGQGDYGYT
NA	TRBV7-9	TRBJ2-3	ASSPGLAGSLDTDTQY
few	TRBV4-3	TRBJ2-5	ASSQSSNGGQETQY
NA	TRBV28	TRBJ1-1	ASSDGQGVTEAF
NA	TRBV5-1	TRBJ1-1	ASSLRSGGGNTEAF
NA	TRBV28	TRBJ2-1	ASRHLANEQF
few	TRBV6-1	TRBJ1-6	ASSENKGQWDSPLH
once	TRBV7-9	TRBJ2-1	ASSLTTSNEQF
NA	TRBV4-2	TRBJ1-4	ASSQPGQGGEKLF
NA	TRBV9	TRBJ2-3	ASSVEATSGRSNADTQY
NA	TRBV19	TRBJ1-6	ASSRRGRADSPLH
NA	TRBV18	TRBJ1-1	ASSLAEQGGWNTEAF